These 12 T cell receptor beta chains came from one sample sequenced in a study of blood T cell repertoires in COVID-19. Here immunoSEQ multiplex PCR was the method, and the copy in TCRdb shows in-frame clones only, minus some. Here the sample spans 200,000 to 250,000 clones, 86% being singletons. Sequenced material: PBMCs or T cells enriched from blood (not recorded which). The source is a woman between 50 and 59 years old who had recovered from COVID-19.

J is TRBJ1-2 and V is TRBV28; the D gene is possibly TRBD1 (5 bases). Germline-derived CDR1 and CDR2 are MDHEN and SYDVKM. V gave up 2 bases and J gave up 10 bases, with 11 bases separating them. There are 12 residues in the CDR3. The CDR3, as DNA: TGTGCCAGCAGTTTACTGCAGGGCCACTACACCTTC. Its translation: CASSLLQGHYTF.

CDR3 sequence reads: CASTMTGDQPQHF. The CDR3, as DNA: TGTGCCAGCACTATGACAGGGGATCAGCCCCAGCATTTT. This chain connects TRBV28 to TRBJ1-5; 8 bases align to TRBD1. CDR3 length: 13 amino acids. Germline CDR1 reads MDHEN; CDR2 reads SYDVKM. Germline trimming cut 7 bases from V and 5 bases from J; bases unmatched to any gene: 4. Full variable domain (outside the CDR3, taken from reference TRBV28 and TRBJ1-5): DVKVTQSSRYLVKRTGEKVFLECVQDMDHENMFWYRQDPGLGLRLIYFSYDVKMKEKGDIPEGYSVSREKKERFSLILESASTNQTSMYLCASTMTGDQPQHFGDGTRLSIL.

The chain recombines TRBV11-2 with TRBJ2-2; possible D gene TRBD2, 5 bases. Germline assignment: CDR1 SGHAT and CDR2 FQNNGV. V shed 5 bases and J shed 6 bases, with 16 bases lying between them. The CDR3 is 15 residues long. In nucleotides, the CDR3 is TGTGCCAGCAGCACAGAGGGCGGGTGGGCCGGGGAGCTGTTTTTT. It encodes CASSTEGGWAGELFF. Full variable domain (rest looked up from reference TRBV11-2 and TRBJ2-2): EAGVAQSPRYKIIEKRQSVAFWCNPISGHATLYWYQQILGQGPKLLIQFQNNGVVDDSQLPKDRFSAERLKGVDSTLKIQPAKLEDSAVYLCASSTEGGWAGELFFGEGSRLTVL.

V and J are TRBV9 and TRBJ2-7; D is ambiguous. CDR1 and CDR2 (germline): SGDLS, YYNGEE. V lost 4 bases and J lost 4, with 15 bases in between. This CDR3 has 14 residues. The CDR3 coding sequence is TGTGCCAGCAGCTCTAGAGCCACCCCTTACGAGCAGTACTTC. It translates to CASSSRATPYEQYF.

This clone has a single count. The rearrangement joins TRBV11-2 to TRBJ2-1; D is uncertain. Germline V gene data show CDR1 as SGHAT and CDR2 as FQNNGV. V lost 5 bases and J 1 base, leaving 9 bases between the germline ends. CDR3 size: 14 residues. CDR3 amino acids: CASSDWKSYNEQFF. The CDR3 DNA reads TGTGCCAGCAGCGACTGGAAGTCCTACAATGAGCAGTTCTTC.

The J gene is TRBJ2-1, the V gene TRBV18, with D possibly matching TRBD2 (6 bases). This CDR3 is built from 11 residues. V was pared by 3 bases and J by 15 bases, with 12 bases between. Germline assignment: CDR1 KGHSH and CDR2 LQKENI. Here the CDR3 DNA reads TGTGCCAGCTCACCCGGGACTGCGGCGTTCTTC. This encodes CASSPGTAAFF.

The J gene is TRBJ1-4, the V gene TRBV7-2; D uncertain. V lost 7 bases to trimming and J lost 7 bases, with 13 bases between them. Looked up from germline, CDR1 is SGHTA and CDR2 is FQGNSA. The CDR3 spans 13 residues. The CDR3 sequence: CASMRGSGEKLFF. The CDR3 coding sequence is TGTGCCAGCATGCGAGGCAGCGGTGAAAAACTGTTTTTT.

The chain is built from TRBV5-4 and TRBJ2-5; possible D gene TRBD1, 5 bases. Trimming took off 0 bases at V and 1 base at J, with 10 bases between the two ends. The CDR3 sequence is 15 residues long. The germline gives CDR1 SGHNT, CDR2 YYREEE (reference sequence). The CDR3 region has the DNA TGTGCCAGCAGCTTGGCCGCGACAGCCCAAGAGACCCAGTACTTC. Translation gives CASSLAATAQETQYF. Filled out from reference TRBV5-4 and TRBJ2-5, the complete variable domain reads ETGVTQSPTHLIKTRGQQVTLRCSSQSGHNTVSWYQQALGQGPQFIFQYYREEENGRGNFPPRFSGLQFPNYSSELNVNALELDDSALYLCASSLAATAQETQYFGPGTRLLVL.

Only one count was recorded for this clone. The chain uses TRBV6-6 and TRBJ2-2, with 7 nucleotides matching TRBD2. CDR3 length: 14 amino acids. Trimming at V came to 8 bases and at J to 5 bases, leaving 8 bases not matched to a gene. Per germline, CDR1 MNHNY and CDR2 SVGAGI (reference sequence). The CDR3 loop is CASQASGATGELFF. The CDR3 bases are TGTGCCAGCCAAGCGAGCGGGGCAACCGGGGAGCTGTTTTTT.

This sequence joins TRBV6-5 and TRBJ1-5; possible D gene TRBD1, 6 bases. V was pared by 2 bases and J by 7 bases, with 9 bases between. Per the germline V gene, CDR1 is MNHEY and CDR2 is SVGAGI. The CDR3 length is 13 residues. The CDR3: CASSYRGGQPQHF. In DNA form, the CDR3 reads TGTGCCAGCAGTTACCGGGGGGGCCAGCCCCAGCATTTT.

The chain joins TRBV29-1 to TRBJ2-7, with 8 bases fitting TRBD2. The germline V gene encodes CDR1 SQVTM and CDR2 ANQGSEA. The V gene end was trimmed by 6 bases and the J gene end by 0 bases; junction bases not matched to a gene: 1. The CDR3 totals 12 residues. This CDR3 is CSVLAASYEQYF. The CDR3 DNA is TGCAGCGTACTAGCGGCCTCCTACGAGCAGTACTTC.

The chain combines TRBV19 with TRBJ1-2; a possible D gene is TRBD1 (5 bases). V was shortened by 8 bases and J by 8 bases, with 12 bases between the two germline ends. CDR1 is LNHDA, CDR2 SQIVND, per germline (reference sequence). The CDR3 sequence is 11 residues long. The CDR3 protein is CASWGTGGYTF. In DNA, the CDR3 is TGTGCCAGTTGGGGGACTGGAGGCTACACCTTC.